The 29 T cell receptor beta chains in this list originate from one sample, sequenced in a study of beta chain features in type 1 diabetes. General study results and limits: Within each of all four CD4+ subsets, Type 1 diabetes patients had TCRB CDR3s that were moderately but significantly shorter.

Since all of the isolated RNA was reverse transcribed, expressed TCRB transcripts were what got sequenced. Measured with immunoSEQ multiplex PCR; TCRdb has only the in-frame clones, and not every one. The sample shows some 360,000 clones, around 10% of them seen only once. Their antigens remain unidentified. Sequencing was carried out using central memory CD4+ T cells from blood. These receptors were obtained from a man under 40 with type 1 diabetes.

The sample holds a few counts of this clone. The chain is built from TRBV9 and TRBJ2-3; a weak D match, TRBD1 (6 bases). Trimming removed 5 bases at V and 3 bases at J, with 10 bases between. This CDR3 has 13 amino acids. The germline CDR1 and CDR2 sequences are SGDLS and YYNGEE. The CDR3: CASSQDRTDTQYF. In DNA, the CDR3 is TGTGCCAGCAGTCAAGACAGGACAGATACGCAGTATTTT.

The V call is TRBV7-2, the J call TRBJ2-5; the match to TRBD1 covers 9 bases. V dropped 4 bases and J dropped 3; count of bases not matched to a gene: 0. Germline CDR1 SGHTA, CDR2 FQGNSA. CDR3 size: 13 residues. The CDR3 is CASSWDREETQYF. For the CDR3, the DNA is TGTGCCAGCAGCTGGGACAGGGAAGAGACCCAGTACTTC.

This clone was picked up a small number of times. The chain joins TRBV28 to TRBJ2-7; TRBD1 might be the D (6 bases). The CDR3 runs to 12 residues. Trimming removed 6 bases at V and 4 bases at J, with 10 bases between. Germline V CDR1 and CDR2: MDHEN, SYDVKM. In DNA, the CDR3 is TGTGCCAGCAGGACGGACAGATACGAGCAGTACTTC. This codes for CASRTDRYEQYF.

This clone was counted ten times or more. The V call is TRBV28, the J call TRBJ2-1; 9 bases are shared with TRBD2. The V and J ends lost 6 bases and 10 bases, in that order; junction bases with no gene match: 4. This CDR3 has 12 residues. Germline assignment: CDR1 MDHEN and CDR2 SYDVKM. The CDR3: CASRDSGSEQFF. CDR3 in DNA: TGTGCCAGCAGGGATAGCGGGAGCGAGCAGTTCTTC.

The V call is TRBV30, the J call TRBJ2-5, with TRBD2 as a possible D gene (7 bases). Judging by the DNA end, TRBJ2-7 fits better; the J call may be wrong. In germline, CDR1 is GTSNPN, CDR2 SVGIG (reference sequence). This CDR3 has 13 residues. The CDR3 spells CASSRGANYEQYF. The CDR3, as DNA: TGTGCCTCCAGCCGGGGGGCGAACTACGAGCAGTACTTC.

In this sample, this clone turned up a few times. The gene calls are TRBV6-5 and TRBJ1-1; D is unclear. The CDR3 spans 12 residues. V lost 8 bases, J lost 1 base, and 8 bases lay in between. Germline V gene sequence: CDR1 MNHEY, CDR2 SVGAGI. This CDR3 is CASVITNTEAFF. In DNA form, the CDR3 reads TGTGCCAGCGTGATTACGAACACTGAAGCTTTCTTT.

The CDR3 region is CASSVGLAETQYF. The CDR3 coding sequence is TGTGCCAGCAGCGTAGGACTAGCGGAGACCCAGTACTTC. The chain recombines TRBV9 with TRBJ2-5; 8 bases align to TRBD2. Germline V lookup: CDR1 SGDLS, CDR2 YYNGEE. V shed 0 bases, J shed 5 bases, and the junction held 0 bases outside the gene matches. CDR3 size: 13 residues.

Note on this clone: This specimen includes other DNA sequences encoding the same CDR3. V gene TRBV28 combines with J gene TRBJ1-4; D uncertain. Per germline, CDR1 MDHEN and CDR2 SYDVKM. The CDR3 runs to 11 residues. V lost 3 bases and J lost 8, with 4 bases in between. DNA of the CDR3: TGTGCCAGCAGTTTGGGGGAAAAACTGTTTTTT. This sequence encodes CASSLGEKLFF.

This clone appeared a few times. In DNA form, the CDR3 reads TGTGCCAGCAGCGTAGGGGCACGTCCAGATACGCAGTATTTT. Translated, it gives CASSVGARPDTQYF. The V and J genes are TRBV9 and TRBJ2-3; D remains ambiguous. The V and J ends lost 0 bases and 4 bases respectively, with 9 bases between them. The CDR3 covers 14 residues. The V gene's germline CDR1 is SGDLS and CDR2 YYNGEE.

The table lists this clone with a few counts. The V gene is TRBV29-1, the J gene TRBJ1-1, with 7 nucleotides matching TRBD1. The CDR3 contains 16 residues. With 1 base clipped from V and 4 bases from J, the junction kept 12 bases outside the gene matches. Germline values: CDR1 SQVTM, CDR2 ANQGSEA. The CDR3 nucleotides read TGCAGCGTTGAAGGACAGGGAGGTTCTTCTGGCACTGAAGCTTTCTTT. It encodes CSVEGQGGSSGTEAFF.

The V call is TRBV7-2, the J call TRBJ1-1; 8 nucleotides agree with TRBD1. The CDR3 extends over 15 amino acids. Germline V lookup: CDR1 SGHTA, CDR2 FQGNSA. The V and J ends lost 5 bases and 1 base, in that order; junction bases with no gene match: 6. Here the CDR3 DNA reads TGTGCCAGCAGCCACCCCGGGACAGGGAACACTGAAGCTTTCTTT. Its translation is CASSHPGTGNTEAFF.

Regarding this clone: The junction differs from germline at one of its ends, possibly a read error. The rearrangement joins TRBV4-1 to TRBJ2-1; TRBD2 aligns across 10 bases. This CDR3 is built from 16 residues. Looked up from germline, CDR1 is MGHRA and CDR2 is YSYEKL. The DNA of the CDR3 is TGTGCCAGCAGCCGCGGGGCTAGCGGGAGTCTAGATGAGCAGTTCTTC. Translation gives CASSRGASGSLDEQFF.

The CDR3, as DNA: TGTGCCAGTAGTGAGACCGTCGGCACAGATACGCAGTATTTT. It is translated as CASSETVGTDTQYF. This chain uses TRBV19 with TRBJ2-3, with D unclear. V was trimmed by 5 bases and J by 1 base, leaving 10 bases between them. The CDR3 runs to 14 residues. Germline V gene data show CDR1 as LNHDA and CDR2 as SQIVND (reference sequence).

This clone was counted ten times or more. V is TRBV4-1 and J is TRBJ2-1; 10 positions agree with TRBD2. CDR3 size: 18 residues. Germline lookup yields CDR1 MGHRA and CDR2 YSYEKL. V was clipped by 1 base and J by 4 bases; unmatched bases: 10. CDR3 nucleotides: TGCGCCAGCAGCCAAGGGGGGCGAGCGGGAGGGCGATACAATGAGCAGTTCTTC. Amino acid sequence: CASSQGGRAGGRYNEQFF.

The chain employs TRBV2 and TRBJ1-1; TRBD1 might be the D (5 bases). The CDR3 contains 14 residues. Germline V gives CDR1 SNHLY, CDR2 FYNNEI. V was cut by 8 bases and J by 8 bases, with 21 bases left in between. DNA for the CDR3: TGTGCCAGCTGTTGTAGCGCAGGGCGGGGGGAAGCTTTCTTT. This codes for CASCCSAGRGEAFF.

There are a few counts of this clone. The rearrangement links TRBV29-1 to TRBJ2-1; TRBD2 aligns across 10 bases. V lost 5 bases and J lost 0; bases outside the gene matches: 7. Germline V gene sequence: CDR1 SQVTM, CDR2 ANQGSEA. The CDR3 extends over 16 amino acids. The CDR3 region has the DNA TGCAGCGTTATCGGACTAGCGGCCCGCTCCTACAATGAGCAGTTCTTC. Its protein product is CSVIGLAARSYNEQFF.

The chain couples TRBV10-3 to TRBJ2-2; D is possibly TRBD2 (6 bases). Looked up from germline, CDR1 is ENHRY and CDR2 is SYGVKD. V was pared by 0 bases and J by 7 bases, with 18 bases between. CDR3 length equals 17 residues. This CDR3 reads CAISESRGLYRSGELFF. In DNA form, the CDR3 reads TGTGCCATCAGTGAGTCGCGGGGTCTATATCGCAGCGGGGAGCTGTTTTTT.

This clone was observed a handful of times. V usage is TRBV9 and J usage is TRBJ1-1, with D hard to call. This CDR3 contains 14 residues. Trimming took 0 bases from V and 4 from J, leaving 10 bases between them. Per germline, CDR1 SGDLS and CDR2 YYNGEE. The CDR3 DNA sequence: TGTGCCAGCAGCGTAGACCCTTGGGGCACTGAAGCTTTCTTT. Translation: CASSVDPWGTEAFF.

The chain is built from TRBV7-8 and TRBJ1-2; 8 nucleotides agree with TRBD1. CDR1 is SGHVS, CDR2 FQNEAQ, per germline. V dropped 4 bases and J dropped 2; count of bases not matched to a gene: 18. This CDR3 is 19 amino acids long. The CDR3 loop reads CASSSGQGLVRRRNYGYTF. The CDR3 DNA reads TGTGCCAGCAGCTCAGGACAGGGTCTCGTTCGGCGTCGGAACTATGGCTACACCTTC.

The rearrangement links TRBV10-3 to TRBJ2-1, with D tentatively TRBD2 (5 bases). The CDR3 is 13 residues long. Germline V gene data show CDR1 as ENHRY and CDR2 as SYGVKD. Between the trimmed V and J ends, which lost 10 bases and 5 bases, there was a span of 15 bases. The CDR3 protein is CANSAGIDNEQFF. The DNA of the CDR3 is TGTGCCAACTCTGCCGGGATCGACAATGAGCAGTTCTTC.

This clone showed up just a few times. The chain recombines TRBV7-2 with TRBJ1-4; D remains ambiguous. V was pared by 1 base and J by 8 bases, with 20 bases between. CDR3 length: 17 amino acids. The germline CDR1 and CDR2 sequences are SGHTA and FQGNSA. The CDR3 reads CASSLDRGIGLGEKLFF. The CDR3 DNA reads as TGTGCCAGCAGCTTAGACCGGGGAATTGGGCTAGGGGAAAAACTGTTTTTT.

There are a few counts of this clone. V gene TRBV19 combines with J gene TRBJ1-5, with D perhaps TRBD1 (5 bases). Trimming removed 3 bases at V and 9 bases at J, with 9 bases between. This CDR3 region has 12 residues. Germline lookup yields CDR1 LNHDA and CDR2 SQIVND (reference sequence). The CDR3 here is CASSILGTPQHF. In nucleotides, the CDR3 is TGTGCCAGTAGTATTCTCGGGACGCCCCAGCATTTT.

This clone was found many times. This clone may be a read error of a much larger clone one base away. This same CDR3 is encoded by further DNA sequences in the sample. The chain combines TRBV7-9 with TRBJ2-5; 8 nucleotides align to TRBD1. Germline V gives CDR1 SEHNR, CDR2 FQNEAQ (reference sequence). The CDR3 length is 12 residues. The J segment lost 5 bases and the V segment lost 5 bases, leaving 1 base of the junction unmatched. The CDR3 spells CASSRDRETQYF. CDR3 DNA sequence: TGTGCCAGCAGCCGGGACAGGGAGACCCAGTACTTC.

V and J are TRBV7-9 and TRBJ1-4; 8 bases map to TRBD1. The CDR3 loop spans 13 amino acids. Trimming at V came to 10 bases and at J to 8 bases, leaving 9 bases not matched to a gene. The V gene's germline CDR1 is SEHNR and CDR2 FQNEAQ (reference sequence). The CDR3 DNA is TGTGCCACCACAGGGGGGGACGACGAAAAACTGTTTTTT. It encodes CATTGGDDEKLFF.

This chain connects TRBV7-3 to TRBJ2-5, with a possible D match to TRBD1 (6 bases). Trimming took 5 bases from V and 3 from J, leaving 22 bases between them. This CDR3 comprises 17 residues. Germline V lookup: CDR1 SGHTA, CDR2 FQGTGA. The CDR3 is CASSPPLRRTVKETQYF. In nucleotides, the CDR3 is TGTGCCAGCAGCCCCCCCCTACGAAGGACAGTGAAAGAGACCCAGTACTTC. Filled out from reference TRBV7-3 and TRBJ2-5, the complete variable domain reads GAGVSQTPSNKVTEKGKYVELRCDPISGHTALYWYRQSLGQGPEFLIYFQGTGAADDSGLPNDRFFAVRPEGSVSTLKIQRTERGDSAVYLCASSPPLRRTVKETQYFGPGTRLLVL.

This clone was found many times. This chain links TRBV9 with TRBJ2-7; D is ambiguous. The CDR3 totals 14 residues. V dropped 0 bases and J dropped 5 bases, with 12 bases sitting between them. Germline lookup yields CDR1 SGDLS and CDR2 YYNGEE. CDR3 region: CASSVGPRSHEQYF. The CDR3 coding sequence is TGTGCCAGCAGCGTAGGGCCCAGAAGCCACGAGCAGTACTTC.

This clone appeared a few times. Relative to the germline gene, one junction end is altered; a read error may explain this. J is TRBJ2-3 and V is TRBV7-2; a possible D gene is TRBD2 (5 bases). The CDR3 is 15 residues long. Germline V gene data show CDR1 as SGHTA and CDR2 as FQGNSA. CDR3: CASSLASGPTDTQYF. The CDR3 bases are TGTGCCAGCAGTTTAGCCAGCGGACCCACGGATACGCAGTATTTT.

This clone was seen a handful of times. J is TRBJ2-1 and V is TRBV6-1; D is uncertain. V shed 4 bases and J shed 8 bases, with 9 bases lying between them. CDR1 is MNHNS, CDR2 SASEGT, per germline. The CDR3 is 12 residues long. This CDR3 reads CASSVTTDEQFF. The DNA for the CDR3 is TGTGCCAGCAGTGTGACCACCGATGAGCAGTTCTTC.

This clone was seen only a few times. The chain has TRBV7-8 and TRBJ1-1; 8 bases map to TRBD1. V was clipped by 6 bases and J by 1 base; unmatched bases: 7. The CDR3 loop spans 15 amino acids. Germline CDR1 reads SGHVS; CDR2 reads FQNEAQ. This CDR3 is CASRGQGLPNTEAFF. CDR3 DNA sequence: TGTGCCAGCAGAGGACAGGGCCTCCCGAACACTGAAGCTTTCTTT. Combining the CDR3 with reference TRBV7-8 and TRBJ1-1 gives the whole variable domain GAGVSQSPRYKVAKRGQDVALRCDPISGHVSLFWYQQALGQGPEFLTYFQNEAQLDKSGLPSDRFFAERPEGSVSTLKIQRTQQEDSAVYLCASRGQGLPNTEAFFGQGTRLTVV.